This entry lists 9 T cell receptor beta chains sequenced from one sample in a study of regulatory T cells in long-lasting Graves disease. Regarding time point: newly diagnosed GD, antithyroid drugs for less than 3 months. Construction of the TCR library relied on RNA isolated from PBMCs. Through Arm-PCR of CDR3 regions and iRepertoire HTBI primers, TCR beta libraries were built. TCRdb called the multiplex PCR reads again in MiXCR, with one record for every CDR3 protein. The table shows 680,000 or so distinct CDR3 sequences, with about 15% occurring only once. These data were also filed under a second study, of T cells in Graves' hyperthyroidism and ophthalmopathy.

Here the sequenced sample was peripheral blood mononuclear cells (PBMCs), taken at new diagnosis, from a patient treated with antithyroid drugs. All receptors come from a woman aged 25 to 39 with Graves disease.

This clonotype was seen a handful of times. The chain recombines TRBV6-5 with TRBJ1-2; TRBD1 matches at 9 bases. J gave up 8 bases and V 2 bases, and 9 bases lay outside the gene matches. This CDR3 is built from 15 residues. Germline loops: CDR1 MNHEY, CDR2 SVGAGI. This chain's CDR3 is CASSYMGQGSTGYTF. In nucleotides, the CDR3 is TGTGCCAGCAGTTACATGGGACAGGGTAGTACCGGCTACACCTTC.

This clonotype appeared a few times. The chain joins TRBV19 to TRBJ1-1; 11 nucleotides match TRBD1. V lost 3 bases to trimming and J lost 4 bases; unmatched junction nucleotides: 4. Germline V gene lookup returns CDR1 LNHDA and CDR2 SQIVND (reference sequence). This CDR3 is built from 15 residues. The CDR3: CASSIRTGGGTEAFF. The CDR3 region has the DNA TGTGCCAGTAGTATTCGGACAGGGGGCGGCACTGAAGCTTTCTTT. The whole variable domain, filled in from reference TRBV19 and TRBJ1-1, reads DGGITQSPKYLFRKEGQNVTLSCEQNLNHDAMYWYRQDPGQGLRLIYYSQIVNDFQKGDIAEGYSVSREKKESFPLTVTSAQKNPTAFYLCASSIRTGGGTEAFFGQGTRLTVV.

This clonotype was counted at least ten times. The chain uses TRBV28 and TRBJ2-7, with 8 bases aligning to TRBD1. Germline CDR1 and CDR2: MDHEN and SYDVKM. This CDR3 has 14 residues. The junction had 7 bases not matched to a gene; V was cut back by 5 bases and J by 4 bases. The CDR3 loop is CASSHYRGTYEQYF. CDR3 DNA: TGTGCCAGCAGTCATTACAGGGGGACTTACGAGCAGTACTTC.

This clonotype was counted between two and nine times. The chain couples TRBV20-1 to TRBJ1-1, with no clear D. V lost 3 bases to trimming and J lost 1 base, with 15 bases between them. The CDR3 is made up of 15 amino acids. The germline V gene encodes CDR1 DFQATT and CDR2 SNEGSKA (reference sequence). CDR3 DNA: TGCAGTGCTAGGTTAAGGATAGGAACGAACACTGAAGCTTTCTTT. Its protein is CSARLRIGTNTEAFF.

This clonotype was observed many times. The chain is built from TRBV6-1 and TRBJ1-1, with D possibly being TRBD1 (6 bases). The CDR3 consists of 15 residues. Trimming removed 7 bases from V and 0 bases from J, with 15 bases in between. CDR1 is MNHNS, CDR2 SASEGT, per germline. The CDR3 DNA follows: TGTGCCAGCACCCCGCCGGGGGCTTTGAACACTGAAGCTTTCTTT. It specifies CASTPPGALNTEAFF.

The rearrangement uses TRBV9 and TRBJ2-2; D is unresolved. V lost 0 bases and J 6 bases, leaving 9 bases between the germline ends. CDR1 and CDR2 from the germline V gene are SGDLS and YYNGEE. The CDR3 has 14 amino acids. The CDR3 DNA follows: TGTGCCAGCAGCGTAGCTGGAGTTGCCGGGGAGCTGTTTTTT. Its protein is CASSVAGVAGELFF.

This clonotype was counted many times. The chain uses TRBV6-2 or TRBV6-3 and TRBJ2-7, with D unclear. The germline V gene has CDR1 MNHEY and CDR2 SVGEGT. Deletions cut 5 bases from V and 6 bases from J, with 11 bases between. The CDR3 runs 12 residues. The CDR3 DNA is TGTGCCAGCAGTGAAGCGATCGGCGAGCAGTACTTC. Amino acids: CASSEAIGEQYF.

This clonotype has a handful of counts. V gene TRBV19 combines with J gene TRBJ2-7; D perhaps matches TRBD2 (7 bases). The ends were cut back, 10 bases at V and 1 base at J, with 17 bases in the middle. Germline values: CDR1 LNHDA, CDR2 SQIVND (reference sequence). CDR3 length: 14 residues. The CDR3 spells CAKEGGETSYEQYF. The CDR3 DNA reads TGTGCCAAAGAGGGGGGGGAGACGTCCTACGAGCAGTACTTC.

The gene calls are TRBV6-1 and TRBJ1-2; weak D call: TRBD1 (5 bases). Trimming stripped 6 bases from V and 4 bases from J, with 9 bases between. Per germline, CDR1 MNHNS and CDR2 SASEGT. The CDR3 length is 12 residues. Here the CDR3 DNA reads TGTGCCAGCAGATCGGGGGGCTATGGCTACACCTTC. Protein product: CASRSGGYGYTF.